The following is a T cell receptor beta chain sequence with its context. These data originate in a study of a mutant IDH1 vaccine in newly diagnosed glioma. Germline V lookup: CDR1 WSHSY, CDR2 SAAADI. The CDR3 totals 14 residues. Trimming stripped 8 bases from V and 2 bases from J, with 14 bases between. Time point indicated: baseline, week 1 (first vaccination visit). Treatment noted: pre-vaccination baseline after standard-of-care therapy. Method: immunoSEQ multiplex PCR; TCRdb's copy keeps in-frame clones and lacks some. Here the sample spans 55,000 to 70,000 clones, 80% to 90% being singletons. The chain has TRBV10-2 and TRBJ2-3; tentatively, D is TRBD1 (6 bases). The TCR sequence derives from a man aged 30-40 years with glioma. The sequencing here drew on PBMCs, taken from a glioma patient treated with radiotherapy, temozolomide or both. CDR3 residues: CASRDTSYTDTQYF. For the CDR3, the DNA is TGCGCCAGCCGGGACACCTCTTACACAGATACGCAGTATTTT.